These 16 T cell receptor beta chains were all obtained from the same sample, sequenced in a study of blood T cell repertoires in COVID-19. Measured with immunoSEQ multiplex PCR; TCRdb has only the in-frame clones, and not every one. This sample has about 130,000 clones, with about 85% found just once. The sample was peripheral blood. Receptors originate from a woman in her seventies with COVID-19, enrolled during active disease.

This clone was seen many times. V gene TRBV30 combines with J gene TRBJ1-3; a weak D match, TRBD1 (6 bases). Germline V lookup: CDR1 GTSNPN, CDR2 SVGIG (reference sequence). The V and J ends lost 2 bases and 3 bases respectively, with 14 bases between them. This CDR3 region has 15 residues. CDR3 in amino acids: CAWSKDSGGGNTIYF. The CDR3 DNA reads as TGTGCCTGGAGTAAGGACAGTGGGGGTGGAAACACCATATATTTT. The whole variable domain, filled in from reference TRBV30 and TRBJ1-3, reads SQTIHQWPATLVQPVGSPLSLECTVEGTSNPNLYWYRQAAGRGLQLLFYSVGIGQISSEVPQNLSASRPQDRQFILSSKKLLLSDSGFYLCAWSKDSGGGNTIYFGEGSWLTVV.

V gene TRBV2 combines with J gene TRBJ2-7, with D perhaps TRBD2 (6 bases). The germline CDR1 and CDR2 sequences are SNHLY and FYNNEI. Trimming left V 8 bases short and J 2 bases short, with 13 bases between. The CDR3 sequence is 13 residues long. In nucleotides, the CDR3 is TGTGCCAGCGGTGGGGAGGCCCCCTACGAGCAGTACTTC. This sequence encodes CASGGEAPYEQYF.

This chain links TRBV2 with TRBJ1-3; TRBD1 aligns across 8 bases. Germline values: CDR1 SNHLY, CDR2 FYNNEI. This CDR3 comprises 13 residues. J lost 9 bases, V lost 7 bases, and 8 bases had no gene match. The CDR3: CASTMGTGGTIYF. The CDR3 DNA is TGTGCCAGCACTATGGGGACAGGCGGCACCATATATTTT. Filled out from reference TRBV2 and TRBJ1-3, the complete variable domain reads EPEVTQTPSHQVTQMGQEVILRCVPISNHLYFYWYRQILGQKVEFLVSFYNNEISEKSEIFDDQFSVERPDGSNFTLKIRSTKLEDSAMYFCASTMGTGGTIYFGEGSWLTVV.

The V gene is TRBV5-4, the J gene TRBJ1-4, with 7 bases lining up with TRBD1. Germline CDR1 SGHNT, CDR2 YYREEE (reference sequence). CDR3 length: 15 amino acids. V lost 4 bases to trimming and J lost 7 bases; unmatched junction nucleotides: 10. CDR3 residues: CASSPTGAGGEKLFF. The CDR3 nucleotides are TGTGCCAGCAGCCCCACAGGGGCCGGGGGTGAAAAACTGTTTTTT. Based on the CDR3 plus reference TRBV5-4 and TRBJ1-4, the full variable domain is ETGVTQSPTHLIKTRGQQVTLRCSSQSGHNTVSWYQQALGQGPQFIFQYYREEENGRGNFPPRFSGLQFPNYSSELNVNALELDDSALYLCASSPTGAGGEKLFFGSGTQLSVL.

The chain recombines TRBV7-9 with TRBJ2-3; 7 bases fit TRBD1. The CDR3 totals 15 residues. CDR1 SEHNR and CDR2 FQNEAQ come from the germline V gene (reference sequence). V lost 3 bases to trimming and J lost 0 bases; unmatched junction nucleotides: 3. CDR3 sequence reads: CASSLLGGSTDTQYF. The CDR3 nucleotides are TGTGCCAGCAGCTTGTTAGGGGGCAGCACAGATACGCAGTATTTT.

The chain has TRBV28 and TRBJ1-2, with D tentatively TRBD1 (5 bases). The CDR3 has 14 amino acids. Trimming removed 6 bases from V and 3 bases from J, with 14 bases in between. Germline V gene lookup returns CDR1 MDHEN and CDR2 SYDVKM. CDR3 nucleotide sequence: TGTGCCAGCAGCCGATGGGCAGGGCACTATGGCTACACCTTC. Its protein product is CASSRWAGHYGYTF.

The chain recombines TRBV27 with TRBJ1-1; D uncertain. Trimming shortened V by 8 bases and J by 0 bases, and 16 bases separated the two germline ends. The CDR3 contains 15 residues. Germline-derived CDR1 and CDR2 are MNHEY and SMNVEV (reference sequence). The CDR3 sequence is CASGRGGLMNTEAFF. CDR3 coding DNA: TGTGCCAGCGGTAGAGGCGGATTAATGAACACTGAAGCTTTCTTT.

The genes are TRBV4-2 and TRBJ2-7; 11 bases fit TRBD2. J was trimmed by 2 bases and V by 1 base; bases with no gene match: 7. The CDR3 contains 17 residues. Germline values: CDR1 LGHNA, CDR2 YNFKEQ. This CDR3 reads CASSQALAGGSTYEQYF. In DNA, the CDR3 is TGTGCCAGCAGCCAAGCGCTAGCGGGGGGCTCCACCTACGAGCAGTACTTC.

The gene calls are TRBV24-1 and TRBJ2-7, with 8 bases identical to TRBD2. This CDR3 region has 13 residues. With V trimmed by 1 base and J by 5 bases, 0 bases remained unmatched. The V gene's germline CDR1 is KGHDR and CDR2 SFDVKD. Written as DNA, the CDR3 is TGTGCCACCAGTGATTTCGGGGGGGACGAGCAGTACTTC. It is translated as CATSDFGGDEQYF.

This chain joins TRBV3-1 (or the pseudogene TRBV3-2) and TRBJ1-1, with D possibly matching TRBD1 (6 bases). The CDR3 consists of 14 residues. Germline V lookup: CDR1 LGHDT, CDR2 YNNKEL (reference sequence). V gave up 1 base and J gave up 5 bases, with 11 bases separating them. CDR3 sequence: CASSQGSGVTEAFF. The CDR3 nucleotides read TGTGCCAGCAGCCAAGGTTCAGGGGTTACTGAAGCTTTCTTT.

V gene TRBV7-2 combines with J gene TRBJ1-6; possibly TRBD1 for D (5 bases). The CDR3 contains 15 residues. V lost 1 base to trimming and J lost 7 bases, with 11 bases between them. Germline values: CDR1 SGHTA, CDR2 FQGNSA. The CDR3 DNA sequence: TGTGCCAGCAGCTTAGGGCGGGGGGGAAATTCACCCCTCCACTTT. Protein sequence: CASSLGRGGNSPLHF.

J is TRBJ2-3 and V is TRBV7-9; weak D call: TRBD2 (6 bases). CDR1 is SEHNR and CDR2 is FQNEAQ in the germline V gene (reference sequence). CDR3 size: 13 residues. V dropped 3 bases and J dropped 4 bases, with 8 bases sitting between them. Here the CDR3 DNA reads TGTGCCAGCAGCTTCGGGGGAGCAGATACGCAGTATTTT. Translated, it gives CASSFGGADTQYF.

CDR3 amino acids: CASSMGLEGVGTQYF. CDR3 DNA: TGTGCCAGTAGTATGGGACTAGAGGGGGTCGGTACGCAGTATTTT. The rearrangement joins TRBV19 to TRBJ2-3; 8 bases are a match to TRBD2. This CDR3 contains 15 residues. Germline CDR1 is LNHDA and CDR2 is SQIVND (reference sequence). V lost 3 bases, J lost 8 bases, and 10 bases stayed unmatched.

The CDR3 is CASSQRTGLNTGELFF. The CDR3 DNA sequence: TGTGCCAGCAGCCAACGGACAGGGCTGAACACCGGGGAGCTGTTTTTT. This sequence joins TRBV6-2 or TRBV6-3 and TRBJ2-2, with 8 bases fitting TRBD1. J lost 1 base, V lost 6 bases, and 7 bases had no gene match. Germline V gives CDR1 MNHEY, CDR2 SVGEGT. The CDR3 has 16 amino acids.

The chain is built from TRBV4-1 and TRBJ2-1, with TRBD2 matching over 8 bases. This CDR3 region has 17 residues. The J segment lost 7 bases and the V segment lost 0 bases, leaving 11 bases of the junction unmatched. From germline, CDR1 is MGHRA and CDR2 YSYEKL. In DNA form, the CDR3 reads TGCGCCAGCAGCCAAGAACCGGGGGGGGCCCCTGGTAATGAGCAGTTCTTC. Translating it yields CASSQEPGGAPGNEQFF.

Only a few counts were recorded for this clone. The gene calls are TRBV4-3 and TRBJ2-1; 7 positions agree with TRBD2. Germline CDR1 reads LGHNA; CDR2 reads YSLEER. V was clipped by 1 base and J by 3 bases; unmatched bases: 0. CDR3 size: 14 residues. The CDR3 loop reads CASSQAGGYNEQFF. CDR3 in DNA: TGCGCCAGCAGCCAAGCGGGGGGCTACAATGAGCAGTTCTTC.